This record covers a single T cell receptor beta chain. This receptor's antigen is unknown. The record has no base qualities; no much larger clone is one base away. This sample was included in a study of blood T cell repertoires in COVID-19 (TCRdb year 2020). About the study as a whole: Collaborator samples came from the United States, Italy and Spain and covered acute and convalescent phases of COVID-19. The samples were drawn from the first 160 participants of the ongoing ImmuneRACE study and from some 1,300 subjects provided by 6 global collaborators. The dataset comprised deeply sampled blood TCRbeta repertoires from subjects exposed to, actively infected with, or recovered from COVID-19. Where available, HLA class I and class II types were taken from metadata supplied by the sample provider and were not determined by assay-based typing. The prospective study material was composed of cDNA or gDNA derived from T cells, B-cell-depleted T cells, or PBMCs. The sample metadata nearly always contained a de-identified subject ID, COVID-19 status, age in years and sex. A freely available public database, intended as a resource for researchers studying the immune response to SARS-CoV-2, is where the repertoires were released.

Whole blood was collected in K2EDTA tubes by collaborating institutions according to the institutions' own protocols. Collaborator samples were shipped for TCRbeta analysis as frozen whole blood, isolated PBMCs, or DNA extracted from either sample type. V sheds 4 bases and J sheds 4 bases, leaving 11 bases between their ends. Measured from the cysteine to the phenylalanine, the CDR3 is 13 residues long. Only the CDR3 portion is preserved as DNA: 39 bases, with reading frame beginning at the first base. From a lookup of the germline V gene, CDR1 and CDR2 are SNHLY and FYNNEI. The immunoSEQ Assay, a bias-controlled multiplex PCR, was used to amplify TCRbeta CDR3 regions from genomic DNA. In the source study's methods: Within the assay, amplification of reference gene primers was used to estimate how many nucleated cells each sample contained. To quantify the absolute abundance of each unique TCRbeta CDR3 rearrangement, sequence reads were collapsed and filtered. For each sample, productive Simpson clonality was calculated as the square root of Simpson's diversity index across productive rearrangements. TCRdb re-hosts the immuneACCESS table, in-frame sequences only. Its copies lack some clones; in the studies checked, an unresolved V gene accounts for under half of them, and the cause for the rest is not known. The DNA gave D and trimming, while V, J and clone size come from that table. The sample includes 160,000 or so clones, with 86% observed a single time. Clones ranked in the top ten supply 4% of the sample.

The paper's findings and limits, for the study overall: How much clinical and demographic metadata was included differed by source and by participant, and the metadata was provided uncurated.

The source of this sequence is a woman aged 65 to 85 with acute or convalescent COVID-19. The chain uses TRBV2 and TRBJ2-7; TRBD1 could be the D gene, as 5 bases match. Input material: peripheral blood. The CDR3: CASSVFDSYEQYF. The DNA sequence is TGTGCCAGCAGTGTCTTCGACAGTTACGAGCAGTACTTC.